This TCR beta chain came from a study of cytomegalovirus exposure and HLA in healthy donors. Produced via immunoSEQ multiplex PCR; TCRdb's table is partial and in-frame only. In the table there are 45,000 to 70,000 clones, 90% of which are singletons. The V gene end was trimmed by 7 bases and the J gene end by 6 bases; junction bases not matched to a gene: 9. The germline CDR1 and CDR2 sequences are SGHNT and YYREEE (reference sequence). This CDR3 contains 15 residues. The receptor was isolated from a man aged 18-30 years in good health and CMV-seronegative. The source material was PBMCs. V and J are TRBV5-4 and TRBJ2-1; 11 bases line up with TRBD2. The CDR3 bases are TGTGCCAGCGCCGCTAGCGGGAGGTTGCGCAATGAGCAGTTCTTC. It codes for CASAASGRLRNEQFF.